The text below deals with one T cell receptor beta chain. Its antigen is unknown. No qualities accompany the bases; no much larger clone lies one base away. The record originates from a study of shared clonotypes between healthy human individuals (dated by TCRdb to 2018 to 2020). With respect to the entire study: Two women and a few men aged 18 to 49 years were included in the cohort. For each donor, CD4 naive and CD4 memory were each run on three plates, CD8 naive on two plates, and CD8 memory on one plate. To estimate repertoire size and how much clonotype sharing occurs between individuals, the study deeply sequenced the blood TCR repertoires of several healthy adults. To increase sequencing depth and limit assay-specific biases, TCR repertoire library preparation and sequencing were carried out by different laboratories using diverse techniques. Between about 0.8 and 8.9 billion PBMCs per donor were obtained by leukapheresis. Overall results and qualifications from the work: Rarefaction of sorted-subset datasets indicated incomplete sequencing despite the large sequencing depth. Only blood was sampled, and tissue TCR repertoires likely differ from those in blood. The genetic and exposure-history diversity represented was limited by the small number of donors. Higher generation probabilities were observed for clonotypes shared by all four sorted-subset donors than for non-shared clonotypes. Estimated clonotype richness was generally larger for naive than for memory subsets. Sharing across several donors was observed for roughly 5.4% of naive CD4, under 4% of naive CD8, roughly 2.3% of memory CD4, and about 0.4% of memory CD8 clonotypes. Pairwise subsampling led to the expectation that sequencing depth would affect the degree of clonotype sharing among donors.

CD8 naive samples consisted of CD45RO-negative cells that were positively selected for CCR7, yielding a CD45RA+CCR7+ population without TemRA cells. The donors were healthy, HIV-negative adults with no recently reported acute infections or vaccinations. Every donor was a Caucasian adult residing in Nashville, Tennessee, USA. Blood was obtained by leukapheresis, after which PBMCs were separated by Ficoll-Histopaque density gradient centrifugation and cryopreserved in liquid nitrogen vapor phase. Purity and quantity of every magnetically sorted T cell population were checked by analytical flow cytometry. Genomic DNA was isolated from each sorted fraction and quantified by UV absorbance on a Nanodrop 2000c. TCR CDR3 regions were amplified from genomic DNA by multiplex PCR using the deep immunoSEQ assay. Extracted genomic DNA from each cell subset was distributed evenly across all wells of several immunoSEQ 96-well plates, and each plate was treated as a replicate. For sorted subsets, approximately 190 ng of genomic DNA, equivalent to some 33,000 T cell genomes, went into each replicate PCR. The purified libraries were quantified using a Qubit 3.0 fluorometer, sized with a Bioanalyzer 2100, and then quantified again using the KAPA Library Quantification kit. Every immunoSEQ 96-well plate was sequenced on a separate single-read 150-cycle Illumina NextSeq 550 flow cell. Per the authors' processing: The immunoSEQ output contained only junctional sequences without quality scores, so filtering could not match that applied to full-length reads. To assign V/J genes and CDR3, sequences were annotated against IMGT germline references using PyIR, a Python wrapper for IgBLAST v1.9. Reads were filtered out if the reads had weak V/J assignments (E-value above 1e-6), no CDR3, stop codons, out-of-frame junctions, or ambiguous translated residues. V3J clonotypes were defined by identical inferred V gene, J gene, and CDR3 amino acid sequence. Percentage overlap between repertoires was calculated by dividing the number of shared unique clonotypes by the size of the smaller repertoire. RTK rarefaction, the Chao1 estimator, and Recon v2.1 estimates of unobserved clonotypes were used to assess repertoire richness. For all TCRbeta clonotypes obtained by the gDNA method from a few donors, generation probabilities were computed with OLGA. TCRdb mirrors the immuneACCESS table, restricted to in-frame sequences. Some clones are absent from its copies; in checked studies, under half trace to an unresolved V gene, and the reason for the others is unknown. V and J calls and clone size come straight from that table; D and trimming were deduced from the DNA. The table for this sample lists 2 million to 2.5 million clones; just over 90% of them were counted only once. 1.5% to 2% of the sample comes from the top ten.

This TCR derives from a man between 18 and 29 years old in good health. Some clones in this sample may be carry-over from other donors' samples. The specimen sequenced was naive CD8+ T cells from PBMCs. This specimen's cell subset or site label, interpreted: CD45RA+CCR7+.

The CDR3 reads CASSFWDLPYEQYF. The DNA is TGTGCCAGCAGCTTTTGGGACTTGCCATACGAGCAGTACTTC. The rearranged segments are TRBV11-2 and TRBJ2-7; the D segment could be TRBD2, given 6 matching bases. The germline V gene gives CDR1 as SGHAT and CDR2 as FQNNGV. The CDR3 runs 14 amino acids, cysteine and phenylalanine included. Solely the CDR3 DNA is kept, with 42 bases framed from the first base. Deletion took 3 bases off V and 4 bases off J, with a span of 13 bases between the germline ends.